Below, one T cell receptor (beta chain) is given with its context. What it binds is not known. The donors were members of the roughly 120-subject validation cohort (separate from the approximately 670-subject first cohort). This record comes from a study of cytomegalovirus exposure and HLA in healthy donors. Profiled with immunoSEQ multiplex PCR; TCRdb holds only in-frame clones, not every one. This sample has some 200,000 clones; roughly nine tenths occur once, and the top ten carry 7.2%. Study-wide findings and caveats: The study listed some 160 cytomegalovirus-associated TCR beta chains.

This CDR3 has 15 amino acids. Trimming took 3 bases from V and 3 from J, leaving 14 bases between them. Germline values: CDR1 MNHEY, CDR2 SMNVEV (reference sequence). The chain has TRBV27 and TRBJ1-2; D is uncertain. The sequenced sample was PBMCs. The sequence was collected from a young man in good health and CMV-seropositive. The CDR3 nucleotides read TGTGCCAGCAGTTTTTTAGGGCCCCGGGACTATGGCTACACCTTC. It is translated as CASSFLGPRDYGYTF.